This TCR beta chain was sequenced in a study of T-cell memory formation after mild COVID-19. V lost 3 bases and J lost 8, with 11 bases in between. The germline CDR1 and CDR2 sequences are GTSNPN and SVGIG (reference sequence). This CDR3 is built from 12 residues. 5'RACE, which relied on constant-segment primers, yielded TCR alpha and TCR beta cDNA libraries carrying sample barcodes and UMIs. TCRdb reprocessed the 5' RACE reads via MiXCR and lists one record per CDR3 protein. The sample holds 540,000 or so distinct CDR3 sequences; about 20% are singletons and the top ten take 9.5% to 15%. The clonotype was recovered from an adult woman who had mild COVID-19 (a few samples of this study predate the infection). Cell type and time point are not known. Material for sequencing was PBMCs or a T cell subset sorted from them (not recorded which). The J gene is TRBJ2-1, the V gene TRBV30; D is possibly TRBD2 (5 bases). The CDR3 DNA reads TGTGCCTGGAGAGCCGCGGGCGATGAGCAGTTCTTC. It yields the protein CAWRAAGDEQFF. The entire variable domain, with the rest obtained from reference TRBV30 and TRBJ2-1, is as follows: SQTIHQWPATLVQPVGSPLSLECTVEGTSNPNLYWYRQAAGRGLQLLFYSVGIGQISSEVPQNLSASRPQDRQFILSSKKLLLSDSGFYLCAWRAAGDEQFFGPGTRLTVL.